This T cell receptor beta chain was captured in a study of cytomegalovirus exposure and HLA in healthy donors. Study conclusions and caveats: Rare sequences made up most TCRs, while some public TCRs were found in many donors.

Germline V lookup: CDR1 MDHEN, CDR2 SYDVKM. There are 15 residues in the CDR3. V was trimmed by 8 bases and J by 5 bases, leaving 21 bases between them. Regarding this clone: The antigen is not known.

Primers included in the PCR were 60 Vbeta and 13 Jbeta primers. The assay was immunoSEQ multiplex PCR, and TCRdb's table has in-frame clones only and misses some. The table includes some 79,000 clones, more than 60% detected once. The sequence was obtained from a male donor in good health and CMV-seropositive. This chain connects TRBV28 to TRBJ1-1, with a weak D call TRBD1 (6 bases). The material sequenced was PBMCs. CDR3 sequence: CASAKTQGIWTEAFF. DNA for the CDR3: TGTGCCAGCGCTAAAACACAGGGCATATGGACTGAAGCTTTCTTT.